This TCR beta chain was captured in a study of T cell responses to AZD1222 COVID-19 vaccine. Data came from immunoSEQ multiplex PCR; TCRdb stores just in-frame clones and leaves some out. The sample lists 250,000 to 300,000 clones, 94% occurring once. Pooling covered second doses at about 4 or about 12 weeks. Study findings and constraints: Scientists sampled the repertoires only once the peak T cell response had passed.

A note on this clone: Antigen specificity is unknown. The junction differs from germline at one of its ends, possibly a read error.

This specimen was peripheral blood, taken 28 days after the second AZD1222 dose. This receptor was taken from an adult who received the AZD1222 COVID-19 vaccine.

This chain's CDR3 is CASSSGVKTEAFF. For the CDR3, the DNA is TGTGCCAGCAGTTCAGGGGTGAAGACTGAAGCTTTCTTT. V gene TRBV28 combines with J gene TRBJ1-1, with a possible D match to TRBD1 (6 bases). The germline V gene has CDR1 MDHEN and CDR2 SYDVKM. This CDR3 has 13 amino acids.